This TCR beta chain is drawn from a study of cytomegalovirus exposure and HLA in healthy donors. This clone was recorded a few times. What it binds is not known. Study results and limitations: Productive status was seen about 87% or about 30% of the time for most TCR beta V segments in an earlier analysis. Later on, an analysis showed TCR association rates differing by HLA locus, with DRB1 the most and HLA-C the fewest.

CDR3 length: 15 amino acids. The trim removed 5 bases at V and 8 bases at J, leaving 10 bases unmatched. Germline V gene data show CDR1 as SGHVS and CDR2 as FNYEAQ. The donors comprised healthy bone marrow donors. Primers included in the PCR were 60 Vbeta and 13 Jbeta primers. TCRdb keeps only in-frame clones here, not all; method: immunoSEQ multiplex PCR. The data contain around 170,000 clones, less than 75% of them singletons. Sequenced material: PBMCs. The receptor comes from a girl aged 5 to 17 in good health and CMV-seronegative. The chain recombines TRBV7-6 with TRBJ2-1; the match to TRBD1 covers 9 bases. Here the CDR3 reads CASSIRDRAVDEQFF. CDR3 DNA: TGTGCCAGCAGCATCCGGGACAGGGCTGTGGATGAGCAGTTCTTC. The entire variable domain, with the rest obtained from reference TRBV7-6 and TRBJ2-1, is as follows: GAGVSQSPRYKVTKRGQDVALRCDPISGHVSLYWYRQALGQGPEFLTYFNYEAQQDKSGLPNDRFSAERPEGSISTLTIQRTEQRDSAMYRCASSIRDRAVDEQFFGPGTRLTVL.